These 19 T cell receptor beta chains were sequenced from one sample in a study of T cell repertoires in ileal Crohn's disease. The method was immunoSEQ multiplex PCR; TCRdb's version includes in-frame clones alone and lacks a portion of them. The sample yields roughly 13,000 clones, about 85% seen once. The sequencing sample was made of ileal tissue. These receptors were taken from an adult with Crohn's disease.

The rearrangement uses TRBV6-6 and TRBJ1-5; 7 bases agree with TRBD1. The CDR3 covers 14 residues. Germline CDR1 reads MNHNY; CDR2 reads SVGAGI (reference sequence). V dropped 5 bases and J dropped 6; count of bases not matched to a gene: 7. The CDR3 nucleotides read TGTGCCAGCAGTAGACAGGGAAGAAGTCAGCCCCAGCATTTT. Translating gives CASSRQGRSQPQHF.

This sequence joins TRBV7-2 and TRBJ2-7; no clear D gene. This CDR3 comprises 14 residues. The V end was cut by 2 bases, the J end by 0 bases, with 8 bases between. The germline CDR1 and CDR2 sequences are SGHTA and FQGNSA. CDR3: CASSLSKSSYEQYF. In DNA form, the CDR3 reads TGTGCCAGCAGCTTAAGCAAAAGCTCCTACGAGCAGTACTTC.

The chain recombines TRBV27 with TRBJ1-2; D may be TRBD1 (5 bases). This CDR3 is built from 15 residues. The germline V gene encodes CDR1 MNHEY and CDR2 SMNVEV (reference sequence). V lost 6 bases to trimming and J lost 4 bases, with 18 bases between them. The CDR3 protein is CASRPIETGVYGYTF. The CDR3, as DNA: TGTGCCAGCAGACCGATAGAAACAGGAGTCTATGGCTACACCTTC.

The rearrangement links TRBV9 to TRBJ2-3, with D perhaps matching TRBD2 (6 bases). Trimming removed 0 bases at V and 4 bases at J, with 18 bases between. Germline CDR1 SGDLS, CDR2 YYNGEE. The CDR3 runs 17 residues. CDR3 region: CASSVGVRGTQPDTQYF. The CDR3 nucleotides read TGTGCCAGCAGCGTAGGCGTCCGGGGGACCCAGCCAGATACGCAGTATTTT.

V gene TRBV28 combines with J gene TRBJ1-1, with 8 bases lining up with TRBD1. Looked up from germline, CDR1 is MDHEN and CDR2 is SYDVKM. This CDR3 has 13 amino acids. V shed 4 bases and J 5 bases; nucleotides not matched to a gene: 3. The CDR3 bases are TGTGCCAGCAGTTCGAGGACAGGGACTGAAGCTTTCTTT. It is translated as CASSSRTGTEAFF.

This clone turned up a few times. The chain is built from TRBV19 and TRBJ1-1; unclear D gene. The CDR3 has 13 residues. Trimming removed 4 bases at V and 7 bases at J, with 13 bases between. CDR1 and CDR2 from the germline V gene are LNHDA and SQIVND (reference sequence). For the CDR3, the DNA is TGTGCCAGTAGTAAAGTCGGTCAAAATGAAGCTTTCTTT. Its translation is CASSKVGQNEAFF.

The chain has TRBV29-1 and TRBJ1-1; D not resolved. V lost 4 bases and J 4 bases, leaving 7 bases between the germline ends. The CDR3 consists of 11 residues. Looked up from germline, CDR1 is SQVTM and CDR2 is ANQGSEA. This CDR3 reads CSVGRSTEAFF. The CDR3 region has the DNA TGCAGCGTTGGTAGGAGCACTGAAGCTTTCTTT.

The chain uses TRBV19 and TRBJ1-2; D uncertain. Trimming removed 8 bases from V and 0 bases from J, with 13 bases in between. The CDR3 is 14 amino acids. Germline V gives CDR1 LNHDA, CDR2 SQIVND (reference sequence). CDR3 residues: CASLSGQANYGYTF. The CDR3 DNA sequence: TGTGCCAGTCTCTCAGGCCAAGCTAACTATGGCTACACCTTC.

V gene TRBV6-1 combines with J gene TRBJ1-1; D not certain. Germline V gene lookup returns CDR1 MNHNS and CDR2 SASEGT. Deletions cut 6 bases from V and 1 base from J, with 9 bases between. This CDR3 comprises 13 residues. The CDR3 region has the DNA TGTGCCAGCAGCGAGACATGGAACACTGAAGCTTTCTTT. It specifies CASSETWNTEAFF.

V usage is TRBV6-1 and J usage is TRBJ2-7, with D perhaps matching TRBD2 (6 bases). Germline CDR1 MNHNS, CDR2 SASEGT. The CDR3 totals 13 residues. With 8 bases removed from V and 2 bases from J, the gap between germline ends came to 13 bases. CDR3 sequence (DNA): TGTGCCAGCGAGGGACTGAGGACCTACGAGCAGTACTTC. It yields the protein CASEGLRTYEQYF.

The DNA of the CDR3 is TGCGCCAGCAGTATAGCGGGGGCCCTCCAAGAGACCCAGTACTTC. Its translation is CASSIAGALQETQYF. The chain employs TRBV10-2 and TRBJ2-5, with 9 bases fitting TRBD2. The CDR3 has 15 amino acids. The ends lost 5 bases at V and 1 base at J; junction bases unmatched: 5. The germline V gene has CDR1 WSHSY and CDR2 SAAADI.

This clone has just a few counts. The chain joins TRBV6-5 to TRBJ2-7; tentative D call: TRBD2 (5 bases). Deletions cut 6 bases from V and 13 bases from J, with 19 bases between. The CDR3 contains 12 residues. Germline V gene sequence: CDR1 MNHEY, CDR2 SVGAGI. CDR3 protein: CASRTSGQEDYF. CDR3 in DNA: TGTGCCAGCAGGACCTCCGGGCAGGAGGATTACTTC.

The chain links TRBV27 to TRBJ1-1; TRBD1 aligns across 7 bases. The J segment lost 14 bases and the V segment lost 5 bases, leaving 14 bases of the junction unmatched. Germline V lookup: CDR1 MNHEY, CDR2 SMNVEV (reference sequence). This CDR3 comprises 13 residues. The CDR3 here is CASSPQTGRAVFF. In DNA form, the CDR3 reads TGTGCCAGCAGTCCCCAGACAGGGAGAGCAGTCTTCTTT.

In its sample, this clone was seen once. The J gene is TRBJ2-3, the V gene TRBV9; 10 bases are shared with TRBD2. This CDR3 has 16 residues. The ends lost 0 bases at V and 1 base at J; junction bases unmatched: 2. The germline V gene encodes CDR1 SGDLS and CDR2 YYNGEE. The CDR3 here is CASSVDLAGGTDTQYF. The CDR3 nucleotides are TGTGCCAGCAGCGTAGACCTAGCGGGGGGCACAGATACGCAGTATTTT.

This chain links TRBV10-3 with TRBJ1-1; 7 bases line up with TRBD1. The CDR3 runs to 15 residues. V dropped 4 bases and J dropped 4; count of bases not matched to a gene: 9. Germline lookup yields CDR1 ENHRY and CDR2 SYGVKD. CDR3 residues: CAISGLQGGGTEAFF. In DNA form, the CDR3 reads TGTGCCATCAGTGGGCTTCAGGGGGGAGGCACTGAAGCTTTCTTT.

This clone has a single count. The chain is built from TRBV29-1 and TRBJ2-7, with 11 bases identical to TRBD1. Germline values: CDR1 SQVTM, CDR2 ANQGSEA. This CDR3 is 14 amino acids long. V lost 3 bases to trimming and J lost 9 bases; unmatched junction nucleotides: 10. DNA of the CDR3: TGCAGCGTTGAGTTTGGGACAGGGGGATCTTGGCAGTACTTC. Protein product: CSVEFGTGGSWQYF.

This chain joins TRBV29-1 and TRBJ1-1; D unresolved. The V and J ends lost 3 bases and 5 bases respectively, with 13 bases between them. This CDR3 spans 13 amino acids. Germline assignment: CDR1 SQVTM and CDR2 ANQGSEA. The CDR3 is CSVERAFGTEAFF. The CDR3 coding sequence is TGCAGCGTTGAGAGGGCGTTTGGGACTGAAGCTTTCTTT.

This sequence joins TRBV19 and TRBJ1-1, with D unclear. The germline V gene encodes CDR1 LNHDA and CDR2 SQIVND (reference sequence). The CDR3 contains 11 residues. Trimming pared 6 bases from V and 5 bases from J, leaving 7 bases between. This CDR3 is CASRSGTEAFF. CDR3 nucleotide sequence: TGTGCCAGTAGGTCGGGGACTGAAGCTTTCTTT.

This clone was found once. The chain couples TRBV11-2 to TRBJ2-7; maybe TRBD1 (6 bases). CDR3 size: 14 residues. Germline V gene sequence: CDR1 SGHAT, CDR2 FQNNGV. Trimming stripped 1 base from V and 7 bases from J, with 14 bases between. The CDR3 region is CASSLANRVGEQYF. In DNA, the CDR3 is TGTGCCAGCAGCTTAGCTAACAGGGTTGGGGAGCAGTACTTC.